This T cell receptor (beta chain) was documented in a study of T-cell reconstitution after alpha-beta-depleted transplantation in children. Overall study findings and caveats: A year post-transplant, T-cell counts and diversity derived mostly from newly produced T cells. It was surviving recipient T cells and thymic progenitors that gave some patients high TCRbeta diversity at day 60. Several hundred expanded graft clones reportedly supplied alpha-beta T cells about two months after transplant.

At least ten counts were recorded for this clonotype. Its antigen is unknown. CDR3 length: 13 residues. V dropped 1 base and J dropped 2 bases, with 9 bases sitting between them. CDR1 is GTSNPN and CDR2 is SVGIG in the germline V gene (reference sequence). Unique molecular identifiers featured in how the TCRbeta library was prepared. TCRdb reprocessed the PCR reads via MiXCR and lists one record per CDR3 protein. The sample holds a few hundred thousand distinct CDR3 sequences, 10% to 15% seen once. Material: PBMCs, mostly from graft donor cells, obtained 360 days after TCRalphabeta/CD19-depleted stem cell transplant. This TCR was recovered from a male patient under 18 who had a stem cell transplant for acute myeloid leukemia, so the T cells may come from the graft donor. The J gene is TRBJ2-7, the V gene TRBV30, with D perhaps matching TRBD1 or TRBD2 (5 bases each). The CDR3: CAWSGGAAYEQYF. DNA of the CDR3: TGTGCCTGGAGTGGAGGGGCGGCCTACGAGCAGTACTTC.